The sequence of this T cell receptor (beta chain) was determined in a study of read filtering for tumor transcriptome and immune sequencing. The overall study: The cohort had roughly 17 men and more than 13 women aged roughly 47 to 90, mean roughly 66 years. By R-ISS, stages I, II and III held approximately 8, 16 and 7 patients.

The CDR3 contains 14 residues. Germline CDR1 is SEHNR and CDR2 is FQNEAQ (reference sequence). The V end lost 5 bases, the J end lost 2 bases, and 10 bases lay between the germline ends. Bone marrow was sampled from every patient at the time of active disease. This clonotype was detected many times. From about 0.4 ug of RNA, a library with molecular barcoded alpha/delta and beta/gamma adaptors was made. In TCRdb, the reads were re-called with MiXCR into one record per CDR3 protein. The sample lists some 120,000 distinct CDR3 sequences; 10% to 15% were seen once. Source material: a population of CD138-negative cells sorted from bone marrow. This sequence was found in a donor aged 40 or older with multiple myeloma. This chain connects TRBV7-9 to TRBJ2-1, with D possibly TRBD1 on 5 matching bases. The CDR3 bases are TGTGCCAGCAGCACCCACAGGACCTACAATGAGCAGTTCTTC. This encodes CASSTHRTYNEQFF.